These 16 T cell receptor beta chains came from one sample sequenced in a study of control samples from healthy donors and cancer patients. Produced via immunoSEQ multiplex PCR; TCRdb's table is partial and in-frame only. The repertoire holds around 170,000 clones, with 90% to 95% as singletons. Sequencing used blood. These receptors were taken from a young woman in good health.

The chain carries TRBV5-1 and TRBJ1-2, with D possibly being TRBD1 (6 bases). The ends were cut back, 4 bases at V and 1 base at J, with 8 bases in the middle. Looked up from germline, CDR1 is SGHRS and CDR2 is YFSETQ. There are 13 residues in the CDR3. This CDR3 reads CASSPDSNYGYTF. In nucleotides, the CDR3 is TGCGCCAGCAGCCCGGACAGTAACTATGGCTACACCTTC.

CDR3 in amino acids: CASSSYTTEEGYTF. CDR3 nucleotides: TGTGCCAGCAGTTCTTATACAACGGAGGAAGGCTACACCTTC. The J gene is TRBJ1-2, the V gene TRBV6-6; D is undetermined. V was cut by 4 bases and J by 8 bases, with 17 bases left in between. CDR1 is MNHNY, CDR2 SVGAGI, per germline (reference sequence). This CDR3 is built from 14 residues.

The V and J genes are TRBV6-5 and TRBJ2-3, with D possibly being TRBD2 (5 bases). The CDR3 loop spans 13 amino acids. The ends were cut back, 6 bases at V and 3 bases at J, with 10 bases in the middle. CDR1 and CDR2 (germline): MNHEY, SVGAGI. CDR3 coding DNA: TGTGCCAGCAGCCCCCCGGGAACAGATACGCAGTATTTT. Encoded protein: CASSPPGTDTQYF.

The chain combines TRBV3-1 (or the pseudogene TRBV3-2) with TRBJ1-4; perhaps TRBD1 as D (5 bases). Trimming stripped 8 bases from V and 8 bases from J, with 21 bases between. Germline assignment: CDR1 LGHDT and CDR2 YNNKEL (reference sequence). The CDR3 has 15 amino acids. The CDR3 DNA reads as TGTGCCAGCTCCAATAAAGGGGAGGGCCAAGAAAAACTGTTTTTT. Its protein is CASSNKGEGQEKLFF.

The sample holds one count of this clone. The rearrangement links TRBV3-1 (or the pseudogene TRBV3-2) to TRBJ1-3, with D tentatively TRBD1 (6 bases). V was trimmed by 1 base and J by 5 bases, leaving 9 bases between them. The CDR3 runs to 14 residues. The V gene's germline CDR1 is LGHDT and CDR2 YNNKEL (reference sequence). This CDR3 reads CASSQGTARNTIYF. Written as DNA, the CDR3 is TGTGCCAGCAGCCAAGGGACAGCTCGAAACACCATATATTTT.

J is TRBJ2-7 and V is TRBV28; 12 bases fit TRBD2. The trim removed 3 bases at V and 5 bases at J, leaving 8 bases unmatched. CDR3 size: 16 residues. Germline lookup yields CDR1 MDHEN and CDR2 SYDVKM. CDR3 DNA sequence: TGTGCCAGCAGTTTTTTTGTTTCTAGCGGGAGGGACGAGCAGTACTTC. Translation gives CASSFFVSSGRDEQYF.

The V gene is TRBV7-8, the J gene TRBJ1-4; D ambiguous. Germline CDR1 reads SGHVS; CDR2 reads FQNEAQ. The CDR3 sequence is 18 residues long. V was shortened by 1 base and J by 0 bases, with 15 bases between the two germline ends. The CDR3, as DNA: TGTGCCAGCAGCTTAGGCCTTCGACGGACCGCAACTAATGAAAAACTGTTTTTT. It specifies CASSLGLRRTATNEKLFF.

V is TRBV5-5 and J is TRBJ1-6; 8 nucleotides line up with TRBD1. This CDR3 has 15 residues. V was clipped by 3 bases and J by 6 bases; unmatched bases: 5. Germline CDR1 reads SGHKS; CDR2 reads YYEKEE (reference sequence). The DNA of the CDR3 is TGTGCCAGCAGCTCGTACGACAGGGGTAATTCACCCCTCCACTTT. This codes for CASSSYDRGNSPLHF.

This clone appeared once. V usage is TRBV27 and J usage is TRBJ2-5; D may be TRBD1 or TRBD2 (5 bases each). CDR3 length: 13 residues. Germline V CDR1 and CDR2: MNHEY, SMNVEV (reference sequence). Trimming removed 5 bases at V and 7 bases at J, with 14 bases between. The CDR3 DNA reads TGTGCCAGCAGTCGGGACGGTTCCTTGACCCAGTACTTC. It codes for CASSRDGSLTQYF.

The rearrangement joins TRBV30 to TRBJ1-2; D not certain. The germline gives CDR1 GTSNPN, CDR2 SVGIG (reference sequence). The CDR3 consists of 11 residues. V dropped 2 bases and J dropped 5 bases, with 6 bases sitting between them. CDR3 in amino acids: CAWSNVYGYTF. The DNA of the CDR3 is TGTGCCTGGAGTAACGTTTATGGCTACACCTTC.

In regard to this clone: Additional DNA sequences in this sample encode the identical CDR3. The chain is built from TRBV5-1 and TRBJ2-2, with D maybe TRBD1 (7 bases). Per germline, CDR1 SGHRS and CDR2 YFSETQ. V was pared by 0 bases and J by 4 bases, with 10 bases between. This CDR3 comprises 15 residues. CDR3 amino acids: CASSLGQGGTGELFF. The CDR3 DNA is TGCGCCAGCAGCTTGGGACAGGGAGGCACCGGGGAGCTGTTTTTT.

The CDR3 DNA is TGTGCCAGCAGTCCCCCCCCGTGGGGCACCGGGGAGCTGTTTTTT. It translates to CASSPPPWGTGELFF. The chain couples TRBV28 to TRBJ2-2; the D is unclear. The germline gives CDR1 MDHEN, CDR2 SYDVKM. Trimming shortened V by 5 bases and J by 4 bases, and 14 bases separated the two germline ends. There are 15 residues in the CDR3.

This clone was recorded once. The DNA for the CDR3 is TGTGCCAGCAGCCAAGATCCCCTTACACGGTCGCAGTACTTC. Amino acid sequence: CASSQDPLTRSQYF. V is TRBV3-1 (or the pseudogene TRBV3-2) and J is TRBJ2-7, with D hard to call. Trimming took off 0 bases at V and 9 bases at J, with 15 bases between the two ends. The CDR3 contains 14 residues. The germline gives CDR1 LGHDT, CDR2 YNNKEL (reference sequence).

The J gene is TRBJ2-2, the V gene TRBV6-5; a weak D match, TRBD2 (5 bases). CDR1 MNHEY and CDR2 SVGAGI come from the germline V gene. Trimming removed 6 bases from V and 1 base from J, with 9 bases in between. The CDR3 totals 14 residues. For the CDR3, the DNA is TGTGCCAGCAGGATGGACTGGAACACCGGGGAGCTGTTTTTT. Its protein product is CASRMDWNTGELFF.

This clone was recorded once. The V gene is TRBV11-2, the J gene TRBJ2-7; 10 bases line up with TRBD1. V lost 6 bases and J lost 3; bases outside the gene matches: 5. Germline V lookup: CDR1 SGHAT, CDR2 FQNNGV. The CDR3 contains 14 residues. This CDR3 is CASRRGTGDYEQYF. DNA of the CDR3: TGTGCCAGCAGACGCGGGACAGGGGACTACGAGCAGTACTTC.

The rearrangement links TRBV7-3 to TRBJ2-7, with 7 bases fitting TRBD1. The germline V gene encodes CDR1 SGHTA and CDR2 FQGTGA. CDR3 length: 13 amino acids. With 0 bases clipped from V and 11 bases from J, the junction kept 7 bases outside the gene matches. This CDR3 is CASSLTGRGQKYF. The CDR3 DNA sequence: TGTGCCAGCAGCTTAACGGGTAGGGGGCAAAAGTACTTC.